The 9 T cell receptor beta chains presented below share a single source sample, sequenced in a study of blood T cells in healthy people across ages. For the second PCR, which ran for about 7 to 11 cycles, a sample-barcoded 5' primer and a J-beta primer mix were used. TCRdb called the 5' RACE reads again in MiXCR, with one record for every CDR3 protein. The sample has around 870,000 distinct CDR3 sequences, under 35% seen once. Sequences were obtained from blood. The receptors shown here come from a woman aged 80 or over in good health.

The table lists this clonotype with many counts. The V gene is TRBV20-1, the J gene TRBJ2-5; TRBD1 or TRBD2 may be the D gene (6 bases each). The ends were cut back, 6 bases at V and 4 bases at J, with 27 bases in the middle. The CDR3 length is 17 residues. Germline loops: CDR1 DFQATT, CDR2 SNEGSKA (reference sequence). In DNA form, the CDR3 reads TGCAGTGCCTTGCGGAGGGGATCAGGGGAGGAGGGAGAGACCCAGTACTTC. Protein: CSALRRGSGEEGETQYF.

This clonotype has just a few counts. A much bigger clone sits one base away, suggesting this may be a read error. The chain recombines TRBV11-2 with TRBJ1-2; D is possibly TRBD1 (5 bases). The CDR3 sequence is 15 residues long. The germline gives CDR1 SGHAT, CDR2 FQNNGV. Between the trimmed V and J ends, which lost 3 bases and 4 bases, there was a span of 15 bases. The CDR3 nucleotides read TGTGCCAGCAGCTTTCGGTGGCAGGGATGCTATGGCTACACCTTC. Its protein product is CASSFRWQGCYGYTF.

This clonotype was observed many times. The rearrangement joins TRBV7-6 to TRBJ2-5; 11 bases agree with TRBD1. Germline loops: CDR1 SGHVS, CDR2 FNYEAQ. The length of the CDR3 is 15 residues. V trimming: 5 bases; J trimming: 4 bases; junction bases outside the gene matches: 6. CDR3 residues: CASSPRGTGGETQYF. In DNA, the CDR3 is TGTGCCAGCAGCCCCCGTGGGACAGGGGGAGAGACCCAGTACTTC.

The chain uses TRBV20-1 and TRBJ2-5, with D tentatively TRBD2 (7 bases). The germline V gene encodes CDR1 DFQATT and CDR2 SNEGSKA (reference sequence). The CDR3 totals 17 residues. Trimming took 0 bases from V and 0 from J, leaving 17 bases between them. CDR3 bases: TGCAGTGCTAGAGAAGGGGGGGCGGGGCCATACCAAGAGACCCAGTACTTC. Its translation is CSAREGGAGPYQETQYF.

This clonotype showed up many times. The chain has TRBV7-9 and TRBJ1-2; D is unclear. Germline-derived CDR1 and CDR2 are SEHNR and FQNEAQ (reference sequence). This CDR3 comprises 13 residues. Trimming left V 1 base short and J 6 bases short, with 9 bases between. In nucleotides, the CDR3 is TGTGCCAGCAGCTTAGGAGTAGCCGATGGCTACACCTTC. Its protein is CASSLGVADGYTF.

For this clonotype: A read error may account for a junction end that differs from germline. V gene TRBV20-1 combines with J gene TRBJ2-5; TRBD2 aligns across 10 bases. This CDR3 is built from 16 residues. CDR1 DFQATT and CDR2 SNEGSKA come from the germline V gene (reference sequence). Here the CDR3 DNA reads TGCGGTGCACAAACTAGCGGGGAGGCCCTTCAAGAGACCCAGTACTTC. It encodes CGAQTSGEALQETQYF.

V and J are TRBV29-1 and TRBJ2-1, with D uncertain. CDR1 and CDR2 (germline): SQVTM, ANQGSEA. The CDR3 loop spans 11 amino acids. Trimming took 3 bases from V and 8 from J, leaving 8 bases between them. CDR3 loop: CSVDSVDEQFF. The CDR3 nucleotides are TGCAGCGTTGACTCGGTGGATGAGCAGTTCTTC.

This chain connects TRBV7-8 to TRBJ1-4; D gene ambiguous. The CDR3 spans 15 residues. The V and J ends lost 1 base and 7 bases respectively, with 13 bases between them. Per germline, CDR1 SGHVS and CDR2 FQNEAQ. The DNA for the CDR3 is TGTGCCAGCAGCTTAGAAATTTGGGGAGGTGAAAAACTGTTTTTT. It specifies CASSLEIWGGEKLFF.

The chain joins TRBV27 to TRBJ1-2; a weak D match, TRBD1 (6 bases). Trimming took 7 bases from V and 4 from J, leaving 19 bases between them. CDR3 size: 15 residues. Germline V gene lookup returns CDR1 MNHEY and CDR2 SMNVEV (reference sequence). CDR3 sequence reads: CASTSTATGGYGYTF. The CDR3 coding sequence is TGTGCCAGCACCTCGACGGCGACAGGAGGCTATGGCTACACCTTC.